The 15 T cell receptor beta chains listed next were all sequenced from one sample in a study of graft-versus-host responses after intestinal transplantation. These TCRs' antigens remain unknown. Libraries were prepared by immunoSEQ multiplex PCR; TCRdb keeps only in-frame clonotypes and omits some of them. This sample carries more than 65,000 clones, 90% to 95% of them seen once, and the ten largest clones take around 0.51%. The sequencing here drew on unstimulated CD8+ T cells sorted from spleen or lymph node cells, taken before intestinal transplant. Receptors originate from a human donor who received an intestinal transplant.

The table lists this clone with a count of one. The chain recombines TRBV7-2 with TRBJ1-2; D possibly corresponds to TRBD1 (5 bases). V dropped 4 bases and J dropped 3 bases, with 18 bases sitting between them. The V gene's germline CDR1 is SGHTA and CDR2 FQGNSA. The CDR3 has 16 residues. CDR3 sequence reads: CASSSMDGDRYYGYTF. CDR3 in DNA: TGTGCCAGCAGCTCCATGGATGGGGACCGGTACTATGGCTACACCTTC.

The V and J genes are TRBV27 and TRBJ2-1, with D perhaps matching TRBD1 or TRBD2 (5 bases each). The CDR3 length is 14 residues. Germline assignment: CDR1 MNHEY and CDR2 SMNVEV (reference sequence). V was trimmed by 5 bases and J by 5 bases, leaving 13 bases between them. CDR3 region: CASSPGTANNEQFF. The CDR3, as DNA: TGTGCCAGCAGTCCCGGGACGGCCAACAATGAGCAGTTCTTC.

The chain carries TRBV18 and TRBJ2-2, with 7 bases fitting TRBD1. CDR3 size: 15 residues. Germline assignment: CDR1 KGHSH and CDR2 LQKENI. J lost 1 base, V lost 8 bases, and 7 bases had no gene match. CDR3 residues: CASPNRGLNTGELFF. CDR3 DNA sequence: TGTGCCAGCCCCAACAGGGGCCTGAACACCGGGGAGCTGTTTTTT. Based on the CDR3 plus reference TRBV18 and TRBJ2-2, the full variable domain is NAGVMQNPRHLVRRRGQEARLRCSPMKGHSHVYWYRQLPEEGLKFMVYLQKENIIDESGMPKERFSAEFPKEGPSILRIQQVVRGDSAAYFCASPNRGLNTGELFFGEGSRLTVL.

CDR3 amino acids: CASSVRDRDSYEQYF. The CDR3 region has the DNA TGTGCCAGCAGCGTCAGAGACAGGGATTCCTACGAGCAGTACTTC. The V gene is TRBV9, the J gene TRBJ2-7; 7 nucleotides match TRBD1. CDR1 SGDLS and CDR2 YYNGEE come from the germline V gene. Germline trimming cut 2 bases from V and 1 base from J; bases unmatched to any gene: 6. The CDR3 has 15 amino acids.

The chain links TRBV7-8 to TRBJ2-7; 8 bases agree with TRBD1. The CDR3 covers 15 residues. CDR1 SGHVS and CDR2 FQNEAQ come from the germline V gene. The trim removed 2 bases at V and 3 bases at J, leaving 6 bases unmatched. CDR3 in DNA: TGTGCCAGCAGCTTACAGGGGGCCCTTTTCTACGAGCAGTACTTC. Residues: CASSLQGALFYEQYF.

The chain is built from TRBV5-8 and TRBJ1-5, with D perhaps TRBD1 (5 bases). Germline V lookup: CDR1 SGHTS, CDR2 YDEGEE. V shed 2 bases and J shed 2 bases, with 14 bases lying between them. CDR3 length equals 16 residues. The CDR3 nucleotides read TGTGCCAGCAGCTTTGAGGTGGGCAGGGGCAATCAGCCCCAGCATTTT. It encodes CASSFEVGRGNQPQHF.

J is TRBJ1-5 and V is TRBV6-5; 7 positions agree with TRBD1. The trim removed 6 bases at V and 4 bases at J, leaving 6 bases unmatched. The CDR3 has 14 amino acids. Germline CDR1 is MNHEY and CDR2 is SVGAGI. CDR3 coding DNA: TGTGCCAGCAGAAAGACAGGGCTTAATCAGCCCCAGCATTTT. It encodes CASRKTGLNQPQHF.

The rearrangement joins TRBV19 to TRBJ1-1; D is unresolved. Per the germline V gene, CDR1 is LNHDA and CDR2 is SQIVND (reference sequence). The germline V and J ends were trimmed by 3 bases and 0 bases, with 11 bases remaining between them. This CDR3 comprises 15 residues. In nucleotides, the CDR3 is TGTGCCAGTAGTATCCAGGCGGCTCTGAACACTGAAGCTTTCTTT. Translating gives CASSIQAALNTEAFF.

This clone was recorded once. The J gene is TRBJ2-1, the V gene TRBV15, with D uncertain. This CDR3 spans 11 amino acids. The germline V gene encodes CDR1 LNHNV and CDR2 YYDKDF (reference sequence). With 5 bases removed from V and 5 bases from J, the gap between germline ends came to 4 bases. The CDR3 spells CATSENNEQFF. The CDR3 DNA reads as TGTGCCACCAGCGAGAACAATGAGCAGTTCTTC.

The chain has TRBV2 and TRBJ2-7, with TRBD2 as a possible D gene (5 bases). This CDR3 comprises 12 residues. The ends were cut back, 7 bases at V and 0 bases at J, with 7 bases in the middle. Germline-derived CDR1 and CDR2 are SNHLY and FYNNEI. The CDR3 sequence is CASNDYSYEQYF. In DNA form, the CDR3 reads TGTGCCAGCAATGACTACTCCTACGAGCAGTACTTC.

The chain employs TRBV7-9 and TRBJ2-5, with 10 bases lining up with TRBD2. The CDR3 sequence is 15 residues long. V lost 1 base, J lost 3 bases, and 2 bases stayed unmatched. From germline, CDR1 is SEHNR and CDR2 FQNEAQ (reference sequence). The CDR3 nucleotides are TGTGCCAGCAGCTTAGTCCTAGCGGGAGAAGAGACCCAGTACTTC. Translating it yields CASSLVLAGEETQYF. Together with reference TRBV7-9 and TRBJ2-5, the CDR3 gives the full variable domain: DTGVSQNPRHKITKRGQNVTFRCDPISEHNRLYWYRQTLGQGPEFLTYFQNEAQLEKSRLLSDRFSAERPKGSFSTLEIQRTEQGDSAMYLCASSLVLAGEETQYFGPGTRLLVL.

This rearrangement joins TRBV15 to TRBJ2-3; no reliable D call. CDR1 and CDR2 from the germline V gene are LNHNV and YYDKDF (reference sequence). V shed 1 base and J shed 3 bases, with 8 bases lying between them. This CDR3 has 14 amino acids. The chain's CDR3 is CATSRATSTDTQYF. CDR3 sequence (DNA): TGTGCCACCAGCAGAGCCACGAGTACAGATACGCAGTATTTT.

The CDR3 is CASSLLPDQPQHF. The CDR3 DNA reads TGTGCCAGCAGCTTACTCCCGGATCAGCCCCAGCATTTT. The rearrangement links TRBV7-9 to TRBJ1-5; no reliable D call. Trimming shortened V by 2 bases and J by 5 bases, and 7 bases separated the two germline ends. Germline CDR1 and CDR2: SEHNR and FQNEAQ (reference sequence). This CDR3 region has 13 residues.

There are a few counts of this clone. The V gene is TRBV7-9, the J gene TRBJ2-7; 7 nucleotides align to TRBD1. CDR3 length equals 13 residues. Germline values: CDR1 SEHNR, CDR2 FQNEAQ (reference sequence). V gave up 4 bases and J gave up 6 bases; unmatched junction bases: 6. The CDR3 DNA reads TGTGCCAGCAGCTCGACAGGGTCTGGCGAGCAGTACTTC. It yields the protein CASSSTGSGEQYF.

V usage is TRBV6-1 and J usage is TRBJ1-2, with 9 bases fitting TRBD1. Unmatched junction bases numbered 7, after V lost 6 bases and J lost 2 bases. The length of the CDR3 is 15 residues. CDR1 is MNHNS, CDR2 SASEGT, per germline. The CDR3 sequence is CASRSGTGNNYGYTF. Here the CDR3 DNA reads TGTGCCAGCAGGTCCGGGACAGGGAACAACTATGGCTACACCTTC.